This T cell receptor beta chain was recorded in a study of CD8+ T cells in alopecia areata. Study-wide background: Severity in treated patients was scored by percentage of scalp area affected.

Study conclusions and caveats: In scalp samples, resident alphabeta T cells of normal skin are also sequenced.

The germline gives CDR1 SNHLY, CDR2 FYNNEI. The V gene lost 3 bases and the J gene lost 12 bases, with 11 bases spanning the gap. The CDR3 is 11 amino acids. About this clone itself: Its cognate antigen is unknown.

RNA extraction and reverse transcription yielded cDNA as sequencing template. The method was immunoSEQ multiplex PCR; TCRdb's version includes in-frame clones alone and lacks a portion of them. Of 120,000 to 150,000 clones in the sample, 86% were seen once. Specified treatment: oral pan-JAK inhibitor, 5-10 mg twice daily. The receptor was isolated from a human donor with alopecia areata. Source: CD8+ T cells sorted from blood, taken at week 4, from a patient treated with tofacitinib. The V call is TRBV2, the J call TRBJ1-1; a weak D match, TRBD1 (5 bases). The DNA of the CDR3 is TGTGCCAGCAGTGACGCCCGGGGGACTTTCTTT. Translated: CASSDARGTFF.